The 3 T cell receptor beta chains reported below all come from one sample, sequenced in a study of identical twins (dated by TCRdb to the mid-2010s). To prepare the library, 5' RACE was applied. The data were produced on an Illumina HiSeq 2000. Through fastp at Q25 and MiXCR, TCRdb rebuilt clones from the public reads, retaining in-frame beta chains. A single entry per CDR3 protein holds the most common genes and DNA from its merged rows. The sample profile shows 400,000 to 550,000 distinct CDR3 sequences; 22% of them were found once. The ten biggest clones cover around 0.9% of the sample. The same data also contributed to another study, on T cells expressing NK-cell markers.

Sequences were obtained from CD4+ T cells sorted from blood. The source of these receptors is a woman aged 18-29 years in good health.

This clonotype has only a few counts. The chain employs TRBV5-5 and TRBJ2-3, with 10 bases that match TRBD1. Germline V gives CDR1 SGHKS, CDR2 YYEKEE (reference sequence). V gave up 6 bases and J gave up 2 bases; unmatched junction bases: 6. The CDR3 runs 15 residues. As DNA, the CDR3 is TGTGCCAGCACCACCCGACAGGGGGCCACAGATACGCAGTATTTT. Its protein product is CASTTRQGATDTQYF.

CDR3 protein: CASTSDLTGSGGYTF. In DNA, the CDR3 is TGTGCCAGCACCTCCGACCTGACAGGGTCTGGAGGCTACACCTTC. The genes are TRBV9 and TRBJ1-2; TRBD1 matches at 7 bases. Germline V CDR1 and CDR2: SGDLS, YYNGEE. The CDR3 consists of 15 residues. V lost 6 bases and J lost 8; bases outside the gene matches: 16.

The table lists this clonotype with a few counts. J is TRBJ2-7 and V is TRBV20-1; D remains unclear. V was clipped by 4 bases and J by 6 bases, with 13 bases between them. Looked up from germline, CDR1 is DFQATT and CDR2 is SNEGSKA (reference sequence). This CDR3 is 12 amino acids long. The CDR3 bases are TGCAGTGCTAAAGGGTTAAGGGTCGAGCAGTACTTC. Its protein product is CSAKGLRVEQYF.